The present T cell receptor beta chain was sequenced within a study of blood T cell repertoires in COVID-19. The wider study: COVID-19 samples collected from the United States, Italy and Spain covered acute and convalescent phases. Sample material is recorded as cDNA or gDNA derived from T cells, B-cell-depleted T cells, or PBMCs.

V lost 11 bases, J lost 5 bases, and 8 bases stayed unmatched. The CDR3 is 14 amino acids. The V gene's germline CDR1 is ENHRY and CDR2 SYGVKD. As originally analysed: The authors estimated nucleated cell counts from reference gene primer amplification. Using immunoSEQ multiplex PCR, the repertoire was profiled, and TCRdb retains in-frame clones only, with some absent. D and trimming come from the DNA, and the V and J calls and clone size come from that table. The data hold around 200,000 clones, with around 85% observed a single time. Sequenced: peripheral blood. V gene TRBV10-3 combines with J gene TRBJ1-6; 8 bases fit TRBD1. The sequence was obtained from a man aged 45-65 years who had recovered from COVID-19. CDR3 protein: CAANQQGDNSPLHF. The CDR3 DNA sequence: TGTGCCGCCAACCAACAGGGGGATAATTCACCCCTCCACTTT.